This entry lists 31 T cell receptor beta chains sequenced from one sample in a study of beta chain features in type 1 diabetes. As every portion of the isolated RNA was reverse transcribed, the sequencing read expressed TCRB transcripts. Data came from immunoSEQ multiplex PCR; TCRdb stores just in-frame clones and leaves some out. The sample carries 350,000 to 450,000 clones, about 15% recorded once. Source material: naive CD4+ T cells from blood. The receptors were sampled from a woman aged 18-29 years in good health.

This clone appeared a few times. The chain has TRBV25-1 and TRBJ1-1; tentative D call: TRBD1 (6 bases). The V end lost 6 bases, the J end lost 0 bases, and 8 bases lay between the germline ends. The CDR3 consists of 13 residues. In germline, CDR1 is MGHDK, CDR2 SYGVNS. The CDR3 protein is CASSWGLNTEAFF. The CDR3 DNA sequence: TGTGCCAGCAGCTGGGGGCTGAACACTGAAGCTTTCTTT. The full variable domain, with the rest looked up from reference TRBV25-1 and TRBJ1-1, is EADIYQTPRYLVIGTGKKITLECSQTMGHDKMYWYQQDPGMELHLIHYSYGVNSTEKGDLSSESTVSRIRTEHFPLTLESARPSHTSQYLCASSWGLNTEAFFGQGTRLTVV.

This clone has more than one count but fewer than ten. The CDR3 region is CASSSRGGLAGPSTDTQYF. The DNA for the CDR3 is TGTGCCAGCAGCTCCCGGGGGGGACTAGCGGGGCCTAGCACAGATACGCAGTATTTT. The chain links TRBV11-3 to TRBJ2-3, with 13 nucleotides matching TRBD2. The J segment lost 0 bases and the V segment lost 4 bases, leaving 10 bases of the junction unmatched. CDR1 is SGHNT and CDR2 is YENEEA in the germline V gene. The CDR3 consists of 19 residues.

This clone was counted a few times. The CDR3 loop reads CSVGGGREKAGELFF. Here the CDR3 DNA reads TGCAGCGTTGGGGGGGGGCGCGAAAAGGCCGGGGAGCTGTTTTTT. V usage is TRBV29-1 and J usage is TRBJ2-2, with D tentatively TRBD2 (7 bases). There are 15 residues in the CDR3. CDR1 and CDR2 from the germline V gene are SQVTM and ANQGSEA. The germline V and J ends were trimmed by 4 bases and 6 bases, with 18 bases remaining between them.

The chain links TRBV15 to TRBJ1-2, with 7 nucleotides matching TRBD1. Germline values: CDR1 LNHNV, CDR2 YYDKDF (reference sequence). The junction had 5 bases not matched to a gene; V was cut back by 1 base and J by 0 bases. The CDR3 totals 16 residues. CDR3 residues: CATSRARTGPNYGYTF. CDR3 sequence (DNA): TGTGCCACCAGCAGAGCTAGGACAGGACCTAACTATGGCTACACCTTC.

This clone has only a few counts. The rearrangement links TRBV5-4 to TRBJ1-2; tentative D call: TRBD1 (5 bases). Germline V CDR1 and CDR2: SGHNT, YYREEE (reference sequence). The CDR3 extends over 14 amino acids. V lost 1 base, J lost 2 bases, and 9 bases lay in between. The CDR3 DNA is TGTGCCAGCAGCTTGCCTCACAGGAACTATGGCTACACCTTC. Translated, it gives CASSLPHRNYGYTF.

This clone has only a few counts. The chain combines TRBV30 with TRBJ2-5; the match to TRBD1 covers 7 bases. With 5 bases clipped from V and 2 bases from J, the junction kept 11 bases outside the gene matches. The CDR3 contains 15 residues. Looked up from germline, CDR1 is GTSNPN and CDR2 is SVGIG (reference sequence). This CDR3 is CAWRVTGAPQETQYF. Written as DNA, the CDR3 is TGTGCCTGGCGCGTAACAGGGGCACCTCAAGAGACCCAGTACTTC.

This chain connects TRBV5-1 to TRBJ2-5; TRBD1 might be the D (6 bases). The CDR3 extends over 15 amino acids. V dropped 0 bases and J dropped 2 bases, with 11 bases sitting between them. CDR1 and CDR2 (germline): SGHRS, YFSETQ. CDR3 nucleotide sequence: TGCGCCAGCAGCTTGGTGGGACAAACGCAAGAGACCCAGTACTTC. Its protein is CASSLVGQTQETQYF.

The chain couples TRBV28 to TRBJ2-1; D is undetermined. Trimming removed 6 bases at V and 8 bases at J, with 11 bases between. This CDR3 contains 12 residues. The V gene's germline CDR1 is MDHEN and CDR2 SYDVKM. The CDR3 is CASRNYADEQFF. The CDR3, as DNA: TGTGCCAGCAGGAACTATGCCGATGAGCAGTTCTTC.

This clone was seen more than once but under ten times. This rearrangement joins TRBV29-1 to TRBJ2-3; 7 nucleotides agree with TRBD2. CDR3 length equals 13 residues. Germline V gene sequence: CDR1 SQVTM, CDR2 ANQGSEA. Germline trimming cut 7 bases from V and 5 bases from J; bases unmatched to any gene: 9. CDR3 DNA: TGCAGCGCTACGGGGGGAGGGAGAGATACGCAGTATTTT. It is translated as CSATGGGRDTQYF.

This chain links TRBV18 with TRBJ2-1; 12 bases align to TRBD2. In germline, CDR1 is KGHSH, CDR2 LQKENI. Losses at the gene ends were 2 bases for V and 6 bases for J; bases not matched to a gene: 14. This CDR3 is 19 amino acids long. Here the CDR3 reads CASSPSSFPSGRDLNEQFF. DNA for the CDR3: TGTGCCAGCTCACCATCATCATTCCCTAGCGGGAGGGATCTCAATGAGCAGTTCTTC.

This clone was counted between two and nine times. The chain couples TRBV18 to TRBJ2-5; D is unclear. The CDR3 contains 12 residues. V lost 4 bases to trimming and J lost 2 bases, with 5 bases between them. CDR1 and CDR2 (germline): KGHSH, LQKENI. CDR3 residues: CASSQEQETQYF. For the CDR3, the DNA is TGTGCCAGCTCACAAGAGCAAGAGACCCAGTACTTC. Full variable domain (rest looked up from reference TRBV18 and TRBJ2-5): NAGVMQNPRHLVRRRGQEARLRCSPMKGHSHVYWYRQLPEEGLKFMVYLQKENIIDESGMPKERFSAEFPKEGPSILRIQQVVRGDSAAYFCASSQEQETQYFGPGTRLLVL.

The table lists this clone with a few counts. The V call is TRBV25-1, the J call TRBJ2-1, with TRBD1 matching 9 bases. Per germline, CDR1 MGHDK and CDR2 SYGVNS. Trimming cost V 2 bases and J 0 bases; bases outside gene matches: 8. The length of the CDR3 is 18 residues. CDR3 protein: CASSETAGQGSSYNEQFF. The CDR3 DNA reads as TGTGCCAGCAGTGAAACCGCGGGACAGGGAAGCTCCTACAATGAGCAGTTCTTC.

In DNA form, the CDR3 reads TGTGCCAGCAGCCAAGGAGGCGCTTATGAGCAGTTCTTC. This encodes CASSQGGAYEQFF. This chain uses TRBV14 with TRBJ2-1; D is undetermined. Trimming removed 1 base at V and 8 bases at J, with 9 bases between. Germline CDR1 reads SGHDN; CDR2 reads FVKESK. This CDR3 has 13 residues.

This clone was seen more than once but under ten times. The gene calls are TRBV4-2 and TRBJ2-2; 7 bases map to TRBD2. The germline CDR1 and CDR2 sequences are LGHNA and YNFKEQ. Trimming at V came to 0 bases and at J to 4 bases, leaving 5 bases not matched to a gene. The CDR3 runs 16 residues. The CDR3 DNA sequence: TGTGCCAGCAGCCAAGAGCTAGCGGTTACCACCGGGGAGCTGTTTTTT. This encodes CASSQELAVTTGELFF.

The chain combines TRBV18 with TRBJ2-7, with 8 bases identical to TRBD1. V lost 3 bases, J lost 5 bases, and 6 bases stayed unmatched. Germline V gives CDR1 KGHSH, CDR2 LQKENI. This CDR3 has 14 residues. CDR3 residues: CASSPPTGVNEQYF. For the CDR3, the DNA is TGTGCCAGCTCACCGCCGACAGGGGTTAACGAGCAGTACTTC. The whole variable domain, remainder taken from reference TRBV18 and TRBJ2-7, is NAGVMQNPRHLVRRRGQEARLRCSPMKGHSHVYWYRQLPEEGLKFMVYLQKENIIDESGMPKERFSAEFPKEGPSILRIQQVVRGDSAAYFCASSPPTGVNEQYFGPGTRLTVT.

The rearrangement uses TRBV7-8 and TRBJ2-7, with a possible D match to TRBD1 (5 bases). The V gene lost 1 base and the J gene lost 6 bases, with 13 bases spanning the gap. The CDR3 consists of 14 residues. The germline V gene has CDR1 SGHVS and CDR2 FQNEAQ. CDR3: CASSLVSRVGEQYF. The CDR3 DNA is TGTGCCAGCAGCTTAGTATCCAGGGTTGGCGAGCAGTACTTC. Filled out from reference TRBV7-8 and TRBJ2-7, the complete variable domain reads GAGVSQSPRYKVAKRGQDVALRCDPISGHVSLFWYQQALGQGPEFLTYFQNEAQLDKSGLPSDRFFAERPEGSVSTLKIQRTQQEDSAVYLCASSLVSRVGEQYFGPGTRLTVT.

The rearrangement links TRBV5-1 to TRBJ2-5; tentatively, D is TRBD1 (5 bases). Trimming took 0 bases from V and 2 from J, leaving 11 bases between them. The CDR3 length is 15 residues. The germline gives CDR1 SGHRS, CDR2 YFSETQ. The CDR3 spells CASSLALTEQETQYF. The CDR3 coding sequence is TGCGCCAGCAGCTTGGCTCTGACAGAACAAGAGACCCAGTACTTC.

The chain recombines TRBV27 with TRBJ2-5, with a weak D call TRBD1 (5 bases). The CDR3 runs 13 residues. CDR1 is MNHEY, CDR2 SMNVEV, per germline (reference sequence). Trimming stripped 3 bases from V and 7 bases from J, with 12 bases between. The CDR3 DNA sequence: TGTGCCAGCAGTTTCCAAGGGGATGGGACCCAGTACTTC. Its translation is CASSFQGDGTQYF.

This clone was detected only a few times. The chain joins TRBV6-6 to TRBJ2-7; 8 nucleotides agree with TRBD1. The length of the CDR3 is 14 residues. Germline V gives CDR1 MNHNY, CDR2 SVGAGI (reference sequence). The V gene end was trimmed by 1 base and the J gene end by 4 bases; junction bases not matched to a gene: 3. Written as DNA, the CDR3 is TGTGCCAGCAGTTACTGGGACAGGAAATACGAGCAGTACTTC. Amino acids: CASSYWDRKYEQYF.

A few counts support this clone. V is TRBV28 and J is TRBJ1-5, with TRBD1 matching over 11 bases. V lost 5 bases, J lost 4 bases, and 7 bases stayed unmatched. Germline V gene sequence: CDR1 MDHEN, CDR2 SYDVKM. There are 16 residues in the CDR3. The CDR3 loop reads CASSLSGTGGNQPQHF. CDR3 sequence (DNA): TGTGCCAGCAGTCTATCCGGGACAGGGGGTAATCAGCCCCAGCATTTT.

This clone was observed a few times. The chain employs TRBV9 and TRBJ2-7; D ambiguous. Germline V gene sequence: CDR1 SGDLS, CDR2 YYNGEE. The CDR3 is 15 amino acids. V lost 3 bases and J lost 0, with 13 bases in between. CDR3 protein: CASSEAPSSSYEQYF. The CDR3 nucleotides read TGTGCCAGCAGCGAAGCCCCTAGTTCCTCCTACGAGCAGTACTTC.

Only a few counts were recorded for this clone. The chain is built from TRBV9 and TRBJ2-5; 12 bases are shared with TRBD2. This CDR3 region has 18 residues. The J segment lost 1 base and the V segment lost 3 bases, leaving 10 bases of the junction unmatched. Germline CDR1 is SGDLS and CDR2 is YYNGEE. The CDR3 nucleotides are TGTGCCAGCAGCGGGGGGGGACTAGCGGGTAGACTCCAAGAGACCCAGTACTTC. Its protein is CASSGGGLAGRLQETQYF.

A few counts support this clone. The chain carries TRBV7-2 and TRBJ2-7; a possible D gene is TRBD2 (5 bases). Germline V gene data show CDR1 as SGHTA and CDR2 as FQGNSA. This CDR3 has 14 amino acids. Trimming left V 3 bases short and J 4 bases short, with 13 bases between. CDR3 sequence reads: CASSFPEAGYEQYF. The CDR3 DNA sequence: TGTGCCAGCAGCTTCCCCGAGGCGGGTTACGAGCAGTACTTC.

There are a few counts of this clone. This chain joins TRBV27 and TRBJ1-1; D may be TRBD1 (6 bases). CDR1 and CDR2 from the germline V gene are MNHEY and SMNVEV (reference sequence). Between the trimmed V and J ends, which lost 2 bases and 4 bases, there was a span of 11 bases. The CDR3 is 14 residues long. The CDR3, as DNA: TGTGCCAGCAGTTTAAGGAACAGGGCCACTGAAGCTTTCTTT. Translation gives CASSLRNRATEAFF.

J is TRBJ2-5 and V is TRBV6-5, with a weak D call TRBD2 (6 bases). The V gene's germline CDR1 is MNHEY and CDR2 SVGAGI. With 5 bases removed from V and 2 bases from J, the gap between germline ends came to 9 bases. The CDR3 is made up of 13 amino acids. The DNA for the CDR3 is TGTGCCAGCAGTCCGACTAGTCAAGAGACCCAGTACTTC. Its translation: CASSPTSQETQYF.

This clone appeared once. The J gene is TRBJ1-5, the V gene TRBV10-3, with 8 bases matching TRBD1. The germline gives CDR1 ENHRY, CDR2 SYGVKD. The CDR3 is made up of 13 amino acids. With 9 bases clipped from V and 5 bases from J, the junction kept 6 bases outside the gene matches. The CDR3 here is CAISGGYDQPQHF. CDR3 nucleotide sequence: TGTGCCATTTCAGGGGGCTACGATCAGCCCCAGCATTTT.

In this sample, this clone turned up a few times. This chain's CDR3 is CASSPGGGYTEAFF. CDR3 coding DNA: TGTGCCAGCAGCCCCGGCGGGGGGTACACTGAAGCTTTCTTT. The chain has TRBV14 and TRBJ1-1, with a tentative D call TRBD1 (5 bases). The CDR3 loop spans 14 amino acids. V was cut by 4 bases and J by 3 bases, with 12 bases left in between. CDR1 is SGHDN, CDR2 FVKESK, per germline.

The genes are TRBV28 and TRBJ1-2; 9 bases match TRBD1. CDR1 MDHEN and CDR2 SYDVKM come from the germline V gene. V shed 7 bases, J shed 6 bases, and the junction held 9 bases outside the gene matches. This CDR3 comprises 14 residues. The CDR3 nucleotides are TGTGCCAGCATCTCCCGGGACAGGGTTCATGGCTACACCTTC. Translating gives CASISRDRVHGYTF.

In DNA, the CDR3 is TGCGCCAGCAGCCCCTCGCCCCTCGGGGCGGGAGGAGTCAATGAGCAGTTCTTC. Translating it yields CASSPSPLGAGGVNEQFF. This chain joins TRBV5-1 and TRBJ2-1; 8 positions agree with TRBD2. Germline assignment: CDR1 SGHRS and CDR2 YFSETQ. V lost 4 bases and J lost 6; bases outside the gene matches: 18. CDR3 size: 18 residues.

This clone was observed a few times. The chain links TRBV6-6 to TRBJ2-1, with 12 bases identical to TRBD2. V shed 5 bases and J 7 bases; nucleotides not matched to a gene: 3. The CDR3 loop spans 14 amino acids. Germline-derived CDR1 and CDR2 are MNHNY and SVGAGI (reference sequence). This CDR3 reads CASSRLAGANEQFF. CDR3 in DNA: TGTGCCAGCAGTCGACTAGCGGGAGCGAATGAGCAGTTCTTC.

The chain is built from TRBV25-1 and TRBJ2-5, with D maybe TRBD2 (5 bases). The CDR3 spans 13 residues. In germline, CDR1 is MGHDK, CDR2 SYGVNS. With 8 bases removed from V and 1 base from J, the gap between germline ends came to 11 bases. The CDR3 nucleotides are TGTGCCAGCTCTGGAGCGGTCCAAGAGACCCAGTACTTC. Protein: CASSGAVQETQYF.